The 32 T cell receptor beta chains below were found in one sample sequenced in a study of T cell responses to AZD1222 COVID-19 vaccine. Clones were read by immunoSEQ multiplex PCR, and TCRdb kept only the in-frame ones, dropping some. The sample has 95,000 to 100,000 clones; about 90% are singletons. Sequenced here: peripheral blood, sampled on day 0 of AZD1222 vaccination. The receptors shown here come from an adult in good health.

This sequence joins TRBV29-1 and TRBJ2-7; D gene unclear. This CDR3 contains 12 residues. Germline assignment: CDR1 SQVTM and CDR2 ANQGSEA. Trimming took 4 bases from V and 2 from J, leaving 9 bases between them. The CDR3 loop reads CSVVVQTYEQYF. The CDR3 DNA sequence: TGCAGCGTTGTAGTACAGACCTACGAGCAGTACTTC.

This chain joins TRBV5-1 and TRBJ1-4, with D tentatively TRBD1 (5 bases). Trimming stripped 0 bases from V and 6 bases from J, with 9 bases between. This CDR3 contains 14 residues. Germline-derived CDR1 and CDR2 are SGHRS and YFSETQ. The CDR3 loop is CASSLGQNYEKLFF. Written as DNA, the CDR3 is TGCGCCAGCAGCTTGGGACAGAACTATGAAAAACTGTTTTTT.

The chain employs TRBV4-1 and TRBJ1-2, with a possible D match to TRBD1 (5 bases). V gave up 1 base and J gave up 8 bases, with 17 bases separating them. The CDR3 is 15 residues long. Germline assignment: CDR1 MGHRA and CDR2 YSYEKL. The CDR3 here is CASSQVASGGVGYTF. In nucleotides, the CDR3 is TGCGCCAGCAGCCAAGTAGCGTCTGGGGGAGTCGGCTACACCTTC.

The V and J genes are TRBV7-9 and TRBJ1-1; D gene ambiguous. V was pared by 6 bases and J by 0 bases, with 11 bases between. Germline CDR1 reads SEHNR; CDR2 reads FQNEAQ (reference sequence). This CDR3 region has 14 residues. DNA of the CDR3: TGTGCCAGCAGTGTCGGAGATATGAACACTGAAGCTTTCTTT. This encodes CASSVGDMNTEAFF.

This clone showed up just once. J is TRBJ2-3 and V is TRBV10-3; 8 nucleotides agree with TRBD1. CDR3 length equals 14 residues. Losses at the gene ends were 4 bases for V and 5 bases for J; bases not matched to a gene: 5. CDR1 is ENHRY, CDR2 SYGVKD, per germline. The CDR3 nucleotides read TGTGCCATCAGTGGACAGGGGTGGAGAGATACGCAGTATTTT. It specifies CAISGQGWRDTQYF.

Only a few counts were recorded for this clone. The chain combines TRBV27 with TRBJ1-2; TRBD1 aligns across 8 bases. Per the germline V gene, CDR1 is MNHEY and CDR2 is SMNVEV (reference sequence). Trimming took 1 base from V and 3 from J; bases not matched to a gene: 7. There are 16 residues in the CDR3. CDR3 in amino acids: CASSLYKTGVDYGYTF. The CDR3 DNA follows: TGTGCCAGCAGTTTATACAAGACAGGGGTTGACTATGGCTACACCTTC.

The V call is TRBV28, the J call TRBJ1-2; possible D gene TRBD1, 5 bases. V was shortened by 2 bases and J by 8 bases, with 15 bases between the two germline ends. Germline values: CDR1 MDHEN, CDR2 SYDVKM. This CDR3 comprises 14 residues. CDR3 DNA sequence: TGTGCCAGCAGTTTAGGCGGGCAGGGCGGCGGCTACACCTTC. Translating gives CASSLGGQGGGYTF.

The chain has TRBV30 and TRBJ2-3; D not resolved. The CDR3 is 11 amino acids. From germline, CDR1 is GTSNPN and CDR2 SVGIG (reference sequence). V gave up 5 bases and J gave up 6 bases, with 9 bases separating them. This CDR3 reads CAWSAGDTQYF. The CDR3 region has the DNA TGTGCCTGGTCTGCCGGGGATACGCAGTATTTT. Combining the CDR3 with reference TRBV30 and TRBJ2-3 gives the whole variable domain SQTIHQWPATLVQPVGSPLSLECTVEGTSNPNLYWYRQAAGRGLQLLFYSVGIGQISSEVPQNLSASRPQDRQFILSSKKLLLSDSGFYLCAWSAGDTQYFGPGTRLTVL.

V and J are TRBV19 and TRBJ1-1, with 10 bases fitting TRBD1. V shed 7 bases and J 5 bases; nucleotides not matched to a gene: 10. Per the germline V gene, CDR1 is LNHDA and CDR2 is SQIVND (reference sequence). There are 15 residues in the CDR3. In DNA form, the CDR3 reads TGTGCCAGTAACCGACAGGGGGCGCAAAGGACTGAAGCTTTCTTT. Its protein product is CASNRQGAQRTEAFF.

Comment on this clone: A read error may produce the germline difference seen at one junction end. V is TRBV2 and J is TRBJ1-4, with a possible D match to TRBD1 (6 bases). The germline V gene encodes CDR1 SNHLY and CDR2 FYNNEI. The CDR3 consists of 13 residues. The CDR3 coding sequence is TGTGCCAGCCGTGAAGGGGGAGTTGAAAAACTGTTTTTT. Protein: CASREGGVEKLFF. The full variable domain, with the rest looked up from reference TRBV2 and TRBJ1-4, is EPEVTQTPSHQVTQMGQEVILRCVPISNHLYFYWYRQILGQKVEFLVSFYNNEISEKSEIFDDQFSVERPDGSNFTLKIRSTKLEDSAMYFCASREGGVEKLFFGSGTQLSVL.

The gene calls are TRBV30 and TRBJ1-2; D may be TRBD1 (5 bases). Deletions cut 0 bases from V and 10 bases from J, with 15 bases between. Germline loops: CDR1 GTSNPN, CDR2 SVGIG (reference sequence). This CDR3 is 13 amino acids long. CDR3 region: CAWSVRGRDVYTF. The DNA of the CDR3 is TGTGCCTGGAGTGTACGAGGCAGGGATGTCTACACCTTC.

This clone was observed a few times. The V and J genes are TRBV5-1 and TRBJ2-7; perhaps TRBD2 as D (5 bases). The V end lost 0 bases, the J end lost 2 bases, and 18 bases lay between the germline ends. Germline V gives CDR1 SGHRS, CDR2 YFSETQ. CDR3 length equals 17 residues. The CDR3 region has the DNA TGCGCCAGCAGCTTGGCCATCGGGCTAGCCGCCGCCTACGAGCAGTACTTC. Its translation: CASSLAIGLAAAYEQYF.

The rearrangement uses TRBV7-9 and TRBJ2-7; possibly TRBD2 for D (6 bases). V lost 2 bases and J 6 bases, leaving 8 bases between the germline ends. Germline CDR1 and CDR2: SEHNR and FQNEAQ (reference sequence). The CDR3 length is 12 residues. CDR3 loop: CASSLQEGEQYF. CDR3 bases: TGTGCCAGCAGCTTACAGGAGGGCGAGCAGTACTTC.

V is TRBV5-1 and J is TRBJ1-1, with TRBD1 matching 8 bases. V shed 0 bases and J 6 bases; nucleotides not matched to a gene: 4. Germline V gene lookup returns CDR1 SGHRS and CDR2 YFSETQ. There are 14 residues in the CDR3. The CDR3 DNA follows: TGCGCCAGCAGCTTGGTGCAGGGGGCCCCTGAAGCTTTCTTT. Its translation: CASSLVQGAPEAFF.

The CDR3 reads CASSQGERPSAGLANIQYF. Here the CDR3 DNA reads TGTGCCAGCAGTCAAGGAGAGAGGCCCTCCGCGGGACTAGCGAACATTCAGTACTTC. The chain carries TRBV6-2 or TRBV6-3 and TRBJ2-4; 10 bases are shared with TRBD2. The CDR3 has 19 residues. CDR1 is MNHEY and CDR2 is SVGEGT in the germline V gene. The ends lost 5 bases at V and 7 bases at J; junction bases unmatched: 20.

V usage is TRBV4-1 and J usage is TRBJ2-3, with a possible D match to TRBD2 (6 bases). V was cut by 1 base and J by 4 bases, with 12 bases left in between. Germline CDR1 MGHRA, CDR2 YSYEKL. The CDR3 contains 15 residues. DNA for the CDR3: TGCGCCAGCAGCCAAGGGTCGGGAGCGCCAGATACGCAGTATTTT. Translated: CASSQGSGAPDTQYF.

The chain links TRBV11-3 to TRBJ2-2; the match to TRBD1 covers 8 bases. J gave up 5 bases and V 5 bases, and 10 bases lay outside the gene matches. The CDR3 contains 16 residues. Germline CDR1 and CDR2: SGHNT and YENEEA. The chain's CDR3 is CASSPGTGARTGELFF. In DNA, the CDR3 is TGTGCCAGCAGCCCGGGGACAGGCGCTAGGACCGGGGAGCTGTTTTTT.

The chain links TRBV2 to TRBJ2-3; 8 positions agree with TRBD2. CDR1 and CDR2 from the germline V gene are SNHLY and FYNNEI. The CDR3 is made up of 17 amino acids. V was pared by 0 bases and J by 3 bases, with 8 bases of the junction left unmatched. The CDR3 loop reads CASSEATGRAWTDTQYF. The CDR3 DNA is TGTGCCAGCAGTGAAGCGACCGGGAGGGCCTGGACAGATACGCAGTATTTT.

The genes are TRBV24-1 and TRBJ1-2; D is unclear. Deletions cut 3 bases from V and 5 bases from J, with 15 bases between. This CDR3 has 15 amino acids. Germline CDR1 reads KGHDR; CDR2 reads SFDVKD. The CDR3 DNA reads TGTGCCACCAGTGATCCCCCAAAGGGCGATTATGGCTACACCTTC. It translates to CATSDPPKGDYGYTF.

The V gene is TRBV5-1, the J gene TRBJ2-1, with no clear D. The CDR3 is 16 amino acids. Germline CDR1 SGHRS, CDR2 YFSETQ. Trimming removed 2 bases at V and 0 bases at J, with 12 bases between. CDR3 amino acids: CASSFSGSYSYNEQFF. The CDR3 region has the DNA TGCGCCAGCAGCTTTTCCGGATCCTACTCCTACAATGAGCAGTTCTTC.

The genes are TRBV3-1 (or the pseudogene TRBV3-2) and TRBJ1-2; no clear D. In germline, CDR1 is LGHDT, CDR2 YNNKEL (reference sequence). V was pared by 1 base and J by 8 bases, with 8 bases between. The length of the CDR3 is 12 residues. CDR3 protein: CASSQVEGGYTF. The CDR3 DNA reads TGTGCCAGCAGCCAAGTCGAAGGGGGCTACACCTTC.

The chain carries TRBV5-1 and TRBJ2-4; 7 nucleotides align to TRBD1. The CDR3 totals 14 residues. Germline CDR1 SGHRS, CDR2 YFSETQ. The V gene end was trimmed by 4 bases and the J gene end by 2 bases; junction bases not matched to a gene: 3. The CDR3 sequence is CASSQGGPKNIQYF. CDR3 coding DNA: TGCGCCAGCAGCCAAGGGGGCCCCAAAAACATTCAGTACTTC.

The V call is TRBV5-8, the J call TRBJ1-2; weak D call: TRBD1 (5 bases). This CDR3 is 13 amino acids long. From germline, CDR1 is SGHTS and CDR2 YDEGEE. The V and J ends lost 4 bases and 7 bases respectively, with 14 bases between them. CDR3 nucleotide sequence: TGTGCCAGCAGCCCCTCGTTCGGGGCTGGCTACACCTTC. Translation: CASSPSFGAGYTF.

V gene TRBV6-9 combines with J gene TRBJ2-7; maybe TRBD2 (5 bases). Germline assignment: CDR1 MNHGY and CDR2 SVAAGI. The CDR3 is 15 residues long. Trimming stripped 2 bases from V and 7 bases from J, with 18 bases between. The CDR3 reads CASSYTDQLTSEQYF. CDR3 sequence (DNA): TGTGCCAGCAGTTATACAGACCAACTTACTAGTGAGCAGTACTTC.

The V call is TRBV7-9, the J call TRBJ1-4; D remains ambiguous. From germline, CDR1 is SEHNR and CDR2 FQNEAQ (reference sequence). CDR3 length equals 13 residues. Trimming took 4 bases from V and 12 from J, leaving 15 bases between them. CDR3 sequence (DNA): TGTGCCAGCAGCTCAAACCTGATCGGGGAACTGTTTTTT. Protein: CASSSNLIGELFF.

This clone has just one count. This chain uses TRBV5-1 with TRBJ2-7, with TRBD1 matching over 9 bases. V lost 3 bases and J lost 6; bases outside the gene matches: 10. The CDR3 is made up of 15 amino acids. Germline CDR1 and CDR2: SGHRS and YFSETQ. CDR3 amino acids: CASSSSRTGEGEQYF. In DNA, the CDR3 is TGCGCCAGCAGCTCTAGCCGGACAGGGGAAGGCGAGCAGTACTTC.

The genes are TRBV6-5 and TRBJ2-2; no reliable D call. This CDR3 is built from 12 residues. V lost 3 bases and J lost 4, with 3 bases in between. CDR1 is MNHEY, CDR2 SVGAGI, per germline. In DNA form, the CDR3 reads TGTGCCAGCAGTTATTCCACCGGGGAGCTGTTTTTT. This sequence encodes CASSYSTGELFF.

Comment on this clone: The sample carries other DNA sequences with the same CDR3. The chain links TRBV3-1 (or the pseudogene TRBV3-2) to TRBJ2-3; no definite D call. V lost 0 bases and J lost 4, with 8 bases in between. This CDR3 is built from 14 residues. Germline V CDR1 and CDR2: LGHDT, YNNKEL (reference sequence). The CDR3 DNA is TGTGCCAGCAGCCAAGAGGGTCGGGCAGATACGCAGTATTTT. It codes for CASSQEGRADTQYF.

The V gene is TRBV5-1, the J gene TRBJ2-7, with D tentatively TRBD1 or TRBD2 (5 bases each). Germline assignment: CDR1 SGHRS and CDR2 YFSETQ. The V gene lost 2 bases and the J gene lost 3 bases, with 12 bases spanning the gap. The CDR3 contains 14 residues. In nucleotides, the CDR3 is TGCGCCAGCAGCTTTGGCCCAGGGAGCTACGAGCAGTACTTC. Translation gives CASSFGPGSYEQYF.

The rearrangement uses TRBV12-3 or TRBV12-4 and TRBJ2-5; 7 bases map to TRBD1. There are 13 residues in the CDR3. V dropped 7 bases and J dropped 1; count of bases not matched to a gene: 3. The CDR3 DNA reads TGTGCCAGCACGACAGGGCTCCAAGAGACCCAGTACTTC. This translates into CASTTGLQETQYF.

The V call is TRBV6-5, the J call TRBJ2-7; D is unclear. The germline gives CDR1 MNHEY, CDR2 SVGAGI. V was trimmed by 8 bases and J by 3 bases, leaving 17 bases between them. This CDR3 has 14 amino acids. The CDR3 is CASGKGPPDYEQYF. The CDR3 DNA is TGTGCCAGCGGAAAGGGTCCGCCAGACTACGAGCAGTACTTC.

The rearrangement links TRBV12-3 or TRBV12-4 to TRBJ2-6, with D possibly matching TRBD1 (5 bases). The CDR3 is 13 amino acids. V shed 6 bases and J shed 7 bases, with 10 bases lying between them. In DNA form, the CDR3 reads TGTGCCAGCAGGATCAGGGAAGCCAACGTCCTGACTTTC. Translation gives CASRIREANVLTF.